The source of this T cell receptor beta chain is a study of cytomegalovirus exposure and HLA in healthy donors. Whole-study findings and limits: A few CMV-associated chains proved CMV antigen-specific in vitro.

This CDR3 comprises 16 residues. Germline V gene lookup returns CDR1 MGHRA and CDR2 YSYEKL. V lost 3 bases, J lost 0 bases, and 12 bases lay in between. The table lists this clone with a count of one. What it binds is unknown. PCR employed 60 Vbeta and 13 Jbeta primers. The table came from immunoSEQ multiplex PCR; TCRdb's copy has only in-frame clones and leaves some out. Among about 180,000 clones, roughly 85% were seen once, and the ten largest hold 1%. The chain is built from TRBV4-1 and TRBJ2-1; D possibly corresponds to TRBD2 (6 bases). Material: PBMCs. The clonotype comes from a boy between 2 and 10 years old in good health and CMV-seronegative. The CDR3 region has the DNA TGCGCCAGCAGCCAGATGGGGGGAAGCTCCTACAATGAGCAGTTCTTC. Its protein product is CASSQMGGSSYNEQFF.